Listed below are T cell receptor beta chains from one sample, sequenced in a study of T cells in Graves' hyperthyroidism and ophthalmopathy. In TCRdb, the multiplex PCR reads were re-called with MiXCR into one record per CDR3 protein. The sample consists of 550,000 to 700,000 distinct CDR3 sequences, roughly 50% of them appearing once. The specimen was peripheral blood or thyroid tissue (not recorded which). Receptor source: an adult woman with Graves' disease, either hyperthyroidism or ophthalmopathy (not recorded which). CDR3s include the opening cysteine and the closing phenylalanine or tryptophan. The D gene is left open where the match is weak. Clone size appears in some rows only: once, few, many, or a class for an expanded clone.

d_gene	v_gene	abundance	j_gene	CDR3aa	CDR3nt
.	TRBV24-1	many	TRBJ2-2	CATSDRPGTSTGELFF	TGTGCCACCAGTGACCGACCCGGGACCTCCACCGGGGAGCTGTTTTTT
.	TRBV20-1	.	TRBJ2-5	CSASSRVQETQYF	TGCAGTGCCAGCAGCCGGGTACAAGAGACCCAGTACTTC
TRBD1	TRBV6-5	few	TRBJ2-7	CASSSGQGRLSYEQYF	TGTGCCAGCAGTTCCGGACAGGGAAGGTTGTCCTACGAGCAGTACTTC
.	TRBV28	.	TRBJ2-7	CASSLTSPSEQYF	TGTGCCAGCAGCCTGACTAGTCCGAGCGAGCAGTACTTC
.	TRBV28	many	TRBJ2-7	CASSLVRSYEQYF	TGTGCCAGCAGTTTAGTTCGTTCCTACGAGCAGTACTTC
.	TRBV29-1	.	TRBJ2-7	CSVPIDYEQYF	TGCAGCGTTCCGATAGACTACGAGCAGTACTTC
TRBD1	TRBV7-2	many	TRBJ1-5	CASSLQTGKSQPQHF	TGTGCCAGCAGCCTACAGACAGGGAAATCACAGCCCCAGCATTTT
TRBD2	TRBV19	many	TRBJ2-7	CASSRTSGNSYEQYF	TGTGCCAGTAGCCGGACTAGCGGGAACTCCTACGAGCAGTACTTC
.	TRBV10-3	.	TRBJ1-4	CAISAPPGSTNEKLFF	TGTGCCATCAGTGCACCTCCAGGGTCAACTAATGAAAAACTGTTTTTT
.	TRBV13	many	TRBJ1-4	CASSLQQGKLFF	TGTGCCAGCAGCTTACAGCAGGGCAAACTGTTTTTT
.	TRBV29-1	.	TRBJ2-7	CSVSKQTGAYEQYF	TGCAGCGTGTCTAAGCAGACAGGTGCCTACGAGCAGTACTTC
TRBD2	TRBV10-3	.	TRBJ2-1	CAISVTGTSTNEQFF	TGTGCCATCAGTGTTACCGGGACTAGTACCAATGAGCAGTTTTTC
TRBD2	TRBV29-1	few	TRBJ2-5	CSARGTTQETQYF	TGCAGCGCCCGAGGGACTACACAAGAGACCCAGTACTTC
TRBD1	TRBV29-1	.	TRBJ2-2	CSAGTGANTGELFF	TGCAGCGCTGGGACAGGGGCGAACACCGGGGAGCTGTTTTTT
.	TRBV20-1	many	TRBJ2-3	CSAPPRPGSSTDTQYF	TGCAGTGCTCCTCCCCGGCCGGGATCCAGCACAGATACGCAGTATTTT
TRBD1	TRBV12-3/TRBV12-4	.	TRBJ1-4	CASSWPGQGPFF	TGTGCCAGCAGTTGGCCGGGACAGGGTCCGTTTTTT
TRBD1	TRBV6-5	.	TRBJ1-2	CASSHGTAYYGYTF	TGTGCCAGCAGTCACGGGACAGCGTACTATGGCTACACCTTC
.	TRBV29-1	.	TRBJ2-7	CSVVAPSYEQYF	TGCAGCGTGGTAGCACCCTCCTACGAGCAGTACTTC
TRBD1	TRBV19	.	TRBJ1-2	CASTTQGAAFGYTF	TGTGCCAGTACTACACAGGGGGCCGCGTTTGGCTACACCTTC
.	TRBV20-1	many	TRBJ1-2	CSAITDYGYTF	TGCAGTGCAATCACGGACTATGGCTACACCTTC
.	TRBV6-5	.	TRBJ2-7	CASSYRLSYEQYF	TGTGCCAGCAGTTACAGGCTGAGCTACGAGCAGTACTTC
TRBD1	TRBV6-5	many	TRBJ1-2	CASSGTGDGYGYTF	TGTGCCAGCAGTGGTACAGGGGACGGCTATGGCTACACCTTC
.	TRBV11-2	.	TRBJ1-2	CASRSIRDKGSSLYGYTF	TGTGCCAGCAGATCCATTCGGGACAAAGGCTCATCGTTATATGGCTACACCTTC
TRBD1	TRBV5-1	.	TRBJ1-2	CASSSPGQELDYGYTF	TGCGCCAGCAGCTCTCCGGGACAGGAGTTAGACTATGGCTACACCTTC
TRBD2	TRBV12-3/TRBV12-4	.	TRBJ2-5	CAGRDSLRAGGTKETQYF	TGTGCCGGCCGGGACTCCTTACGTGCGGGAGGCACAAAAGAGACCCAGTACTTC
.	TRBV7-3	.	TRBJ2-3	CASSFTRGAGADTQYF	TGTGCCAGCAGCTTCACCCGGGGGGCGGGAGCAGATACGCAGTATTTT
TRBD1	TRBV10-3	.	TRBJ2-7	CAISGFGDRVSEQYF	TGTGCCATCAGTGGTTTCGGGGACAGGGTGTCCGAGCAGTACTTC
TRBD2	TRBV9	many	TRBJ2-7	CASSVDLAGGAYEQYF	TGTGCCAGCAGCGTCGACCTAGCGGGAGGGGCCTACGAGCAGTACTTC
TRBD1	TRBV28	.	TRBJ1-5	CTSSLGTGHQPQHF	TGTACCAGCAGTCTCGGGACAGGGCATCAGCCCCAGCATTTT